The 10 T cell receptor beta chains below all came from one sample that was sequenced in a study of OX40 agonist ivuxolimab in advanced cancers. Sequenced by immunoSEQ multiplex PCR; TCRdb stores in-frame clones only, minus some. Of about 44,000 clones in the sample, around 90% were seen once. The sample consisted of CD4+ or CD8+ T cells sorted from blood, taken in a trial of the OX40 agonist ivuxolimab. The receptor source for this set is an adult with an advanced solid tumor such as melanoma, head and neck, liver or kidney cancer.

The V call is TRBV5-1, the J call TRBJ2-7; 10 bases match TRBD1. Germline V gene sequence: CDR1 SGHRS, CDR2 YFSETQ. CDR3 length: 15 residues. The V segment lost 0 bases and the J segment 5 bases; nucleotides outside the gene matches: 5. As DNA, the CDR3 is TGCGCCAGCAGCTTGGGGACAGGGGGAGTGGACGAGCAGTACTTC. Its protein product is CASSLGTGGVDEQYF.

Written as DNA, the CDR3 is TGTGCCAGCAGTACGGGCTCGAACACTGAAGCTTTCTTT. It yields the protein CASSTGSNTEAFF. The V gene is TRBV21-1, the J gene TRBJ1-1. TRBV21-1 is described as a pseudogene. The CDR3 runs to 13 residues.

CDR3 region: CASSPPSRDSEQFF. The CDR3 DNA sequence: TGTGCCAGCAGCCCCCCGAGCAGGGACAGTGAGCAGTTCTTC. The V and J genes are TRBV5-6 and TRBJ2-1; TRBD1 agrees at 7 bases. CDR1 is SGHDT, CDR2 YYEEEE, per germline. The CDR3 loop spans 14 amino acids. J lost 9 bases, V lost 4 bases, and 10 bases had no gene match.

The CDR3 bases are TGTGCCAGCAGTCTAGCGTGGGGGGAGACCCAGTACTTC. This gives the protein CASSLAWGETQYF. The J gene is TRBJ2-5, the V gene TRBV2, with a weak D call TRBD2 (6 bases). V was cut by 5 bases and J by 5 bases, with 12 bases left in between. The CDR3 sequence is 13 residues long. Germline V gives CDR1 SNHLY, CDR2 FYNNEI.

V is TRBV5-4 and J is TRBJ1-1, with D tentatively TRBD1 (6 bases). V shed 1 base and J shed 6 bases, with 19 bases lying between them. CDR1 is SGHNT and CDR2 is YYREEE in the germline V gene (reference sequence). The CDR3 runs to 16 residues. CDR3 loop: CASSLPFAGEHPEAFF. The CDR3 DNA is TGTGCCAGCAGCTTGCCTTTCGCAGGGGAGCACCCTGAAGCTTTCTTT.

V usage is TRBV5-1 and J usage is TRBJ2-7; D might be TRBD2 (6 bases). In germline, CDR1 is SGHRS, CDR2 YFSETQ. This CDR3 contains 16 residues. The V end was cut by 1 base, the J end by 3 bases, with 17 bases between. The CDR3 DNA follows: TGCGCCAGCAGCTTGAGGGGTAGCGGCACTTTCTACGAGCAGTACTTC. This sequence encodes CASSLRGSGTFYEQYF.

The CDR3 DNA reads TGTGCCAGCAGCTCCCCGTTGCCTGACAGACGGAACACCGGGGAGCTGTTTTTT. Translated, it gives CASSSPLPDRRNTGELFF. The V gene is TRBV7-9, the J gene TRBJ2-2; a weak D match, TRBD1 (5 bases). CDR1 and CDR2 (germline): SEHNR, FQNEAQ (reference sequence). The CDR3 spans 18 residues. V lost 4 bases, J lost 1 base, and 19 bases lay in between.

Only one count was recorded for this clone. The J gene is TRBJ2-7, the V gene TRBV7-3; 7 bases agree with TRBD1. This CDR3 comprises 13 residues. Germline CDR1 reads SGHTA; CDR2 reads FQGTGA. V lost 4 bases, J lost 1 base, and 1 base stayed unmatched. CDR3 region: CASSWDSSYEQYF. CDR3 nucleotide sequence: TGTGCCAGCAGCTGGGACAGTTCCTACGAGCAGTACTTC. The complete variable domain, with remaining parts taken from reference TRBV7-3 and TRBJ2-7, reads GAGVSQTPSNKVTEKGKYVELRCDPISGHTALYWYRQSLGQGPEFLIYFQGTGAADDSGLPNDRFFAVRPEGSVSTLKIQRTERGDSAVYLCASSWDSSYEQYFGPGTRLTVT.

The rearrangement uses TRBV28 and TRBJ1-4, with 9 bases matching TRBD1. The CDR3 sequence is 13 residues long. Germline CDR1 MDHEN, CDR2 SYDVKM. The V gene end was trimmed by 11 bases and the J gene end by 7 bases; junction bases not matched to a gene: 8. The CDR3 coding sequence is TGTGCCCTCAAACAGGGGGCCGGTGAAAAACTGTTTTTT. Its protein product is CALKQGAGEKLFF.

The genes are TRBV7-9 and TRBJ1-1; a possible D gene is TRBD1 (5 bases). CDR1 and CDR2 (germline): SEHNR, FQNEAQ (reference sequence). V lost 5 bases to trimming and J lost 5 bases, with 15 bases between them. The CDR3 loop spans 14 amino acids. CDR3 sequence: CASSKDPGRTEAFF. The CDR3 DNA reads as TGTGCCAGCAGCAAGGACCCGGGGCGGACTGAAGCTTTCTTT.